This TCR beta chain was found in a study of siplizumab effects on memory and regulatory T cells. Study-wide points: Fewer alloreactive sequences mapped to unstimulated CD4+ memory cells under siplizumab. Where siplizumab was present, mappable alloreactive CD4+ clones averaged approximately 66% Treg-derived, compared with less than 35% in controls. The diversity of naive T cells seemed greater than that of memory cells, and their alloresponse contribution seemed major.

This CDR3 region has 11 residues. V shed 5 bases and J shed 2 bases, with 3 bases lying between them. Germline V gene sequence: CDR1 MGHDK, CDR2 SYGVNS. This clone came up once. The antigen is unknown. Generated by immunoSEQ multiplex PCR, the TCRdb table keeps only in-frame clones and is missing some. The table lists 95,000 to 130,000 clones, roughly 94% of them singletons. The V gene is TRBV25-1, the J gene TRBJ1-2; D unresolved. This TCR derives from a human donor in good health. Specimen: non-Treg CD4+ T cells sorted from blood. In DNA, the CDR3 is TGTGCCAGCAGTAGGAACTATGGCTACACCTTC. As protein: CASSRNYGYTF.